This T cell receptor beta chain was retrieved from a study of glioma-infiltrating T cells. Using RNA template, CDR3s of TCR alpha and beta were amplified with iRepertoire arm-PCR. TCRdb processed the multiplex PCR reads anew with MiXCR; each CDR3 protein has one entry. The sample consists of some 180,000 distinct CDR3 sequences, more than 25% of them appearing once. The sample holds many counts of this clonotype. The antigen remains unidentified. Per the germline V gene, CDR1 is SEHNR and CDR2 is FQNEAQ (reference sequence). The CDR3 runs to 15 residues. The ends were cut back, 2 bases at V and 6 bases at J, with 14 bases in the middle. Study-wide points: Tissue and blood shared very few CDR3 sequences. Non-neoplastic patients had below-expected tissue-blood divergence, while all gliomas exceeded expectation.

The sequenced sample consisted of glioma tissue, nonneoplastic brain tissue, or PBMCs (not recorded which). The sequence was obtained from a human donor with low-grade glioma or glioblastoma, undergoing nonglioma brain surgery, or in good health (not recorded which). The chain couples TRBV7-9 to TRBJ2-1, with a weak D call TRBD2 (6 bases). This CDR3 is CASSLLAMVGNEQFF. CDR3 sequence (DNA): TGTGCCAGCAGCTTACTAGCGATGGTCGGCAATGAGCAGTTCTTC. Full variable domain (remainder filled in from reference TRBV7-9 and TRBJ2-1): DTGVSQNPRHKITKRGQNVTFRCDPISEHNRLYWYRQTLGQGPEFLTYFQNEAQLEKSRLLSDRFSAERPKGSFSTLEIQRTEQGDSAMYLCASSLLAMVGNEQFFGPGTRLTVL.